Given below is one T cell receptor (beta chain) in context. What it binds is not known. The CDR3 is 14 amino acids. V lost 1 base to trimming and J lost 3 bases; unmatched junction nucleotides: 3. The germline V gene encodes CDR1 SGHVS and CDR2 FQNEAQ. The source of the sample is a study of graft-versus-host responses after intestinal transplantation. Study at large: All of the recipients had induction that used anti-thymocyte globulin, then tacrolimus and steroids for roughly three years.

Assay: immunoSEQ multiplex PCR; the TCRdb copy retains only in-frame clones and omits some. Here the sample spans about 85,000 clones, roughly 80% being singletons. The gene calls are TRBV7-8 and TRBJ2-7; 7 nucleotides align to TRBD1. Source: unstimulated CD4+ T cells sorted from spleen or lymph node cells, taken before intestinal transplant. This TCR was recovered from a human donor who received an intestinal transplant. This CDR3 reads CASSLERQGYEQYF. The CDR3 coding sequence is TGTGCCAGCAGCTTAGAACGACAGGGCTACGAGCAGTACTTC. Combining the CDR3 with reference TRBV7-8 and TRBJ2-7 gives the whole variable domain GAGVSQSPRYKVAKRGQDVALRCDPISGHVSLFWYQQALGQGPEFLTYFQNEAQLDKSGLPSDRFFAERPEGSVSTLKIQRTQQEDSAVYLCASSLERQGYEQYFGPGTRLTVT.